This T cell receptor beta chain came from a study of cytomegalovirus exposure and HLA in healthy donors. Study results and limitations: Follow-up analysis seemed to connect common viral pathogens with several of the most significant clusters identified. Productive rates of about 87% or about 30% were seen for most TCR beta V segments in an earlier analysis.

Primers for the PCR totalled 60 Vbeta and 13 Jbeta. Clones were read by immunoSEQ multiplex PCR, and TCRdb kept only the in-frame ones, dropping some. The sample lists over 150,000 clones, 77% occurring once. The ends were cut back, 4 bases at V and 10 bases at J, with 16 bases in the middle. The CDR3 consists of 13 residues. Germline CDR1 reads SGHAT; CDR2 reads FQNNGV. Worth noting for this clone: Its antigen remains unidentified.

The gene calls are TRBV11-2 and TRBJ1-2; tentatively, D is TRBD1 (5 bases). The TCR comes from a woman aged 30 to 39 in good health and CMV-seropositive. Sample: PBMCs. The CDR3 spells CASSSPGLRYYTF. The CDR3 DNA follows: TGTGCCAGCAGCTCCCCAGGGTTGCGGTACTACACCTTC.